Listed below are T cell receptor beta chains from one sample, sequenced in a study of human T cells and chemical hapten exposure. TCRdb passed the RACE reads through MiXCR, listing each CDR3 protein once. Here the sample spans about 70,000 distinct CDR3 sequences, 8.5% to 9% being singletons. The source was whole blood, collected in connection with sensitization to the hapten diphenylcyclopropenone (DPC). The receptors derive from a woman aged 45-60 years with alopecia areata. Some clones in this sample may be carry-over from other donors' samples. The CDR3 runs from the conserved cysteine through the conserved F or W. Each record gives: J gene, V gene, D gene, clone size, CDR3 protein, CDR3 DNA. The D gene is left open where the match is weak. Clone sizes are given selectively: once, few, many, or a class where the clone is expanded.

TRBJ1-5,TRBV28,TRBD1,-,CASSLVTGGQPQHF,TGTGCCAGCAGTTTAGTCACAGGGGGTCAGCCCCAGCATTTT
TRBJ2-3,TRBV5-4,-,many,CASSWTADTQYF,TGTGCCAGCAGCTGGACAGCAGATACGCAGTATTTT
TRBJ2-7,TRBV25-1,-,-,CASSETGPYEQYF,TGTGCCAGCAGTGAGACAGGACCCTACGAGCAGTACTTC
TRBJ1-1,TRBV5-1,-,-,CASSLDIRENTEAFF,TGCGCCAGCAGCTTGGATATCAGGGAGAACACTGAAGCTTTCTTT
TRBJ2-7,TRBV12-3/TRBV12-4,TRBD1,-,CASRGRDSEQYF,TGTGCCAGCAGAGGTCGGGACAGTGAGCAGTACTTC
TRBJ1-1,TRBV6-5,-,-,CASRRDFPNTEAFF,TGTGCCAGCAGGAGGGACTTCCCGAACACTGAAGCTTTCTTT
TRBJ1-5,TRBV6-2/TRBV6-3,-,few,CASRIATSNQPQHF,TGTGCCAGCAGAATAGCAACAAGCAATCAGCCCCAGCATTTT
TRBJ1-5,TRBV7-2,TRBD1,-,CASRLRGGQPQHF,TGTGCCAGCAGGCTTAGAGGGGGCCAGCCCCAGCATTTT
TRBJ2-5,TRBV29-1,TRBD2,few,CSAKEMAGGPQETQYF,TGCAGCGCAAAAGAGATGGCGGGGGGACCCCAAGAGACCCAGTACTTC
TRBJ1-5,TRBV5-5,-,many,CASSLEGNSNQPQHF,TGTGCCAGCAGCTTGGAAGGTAATAGCAATCAGCCCCAGCATTTT
TRBJ2-5,TRBV2,-,few,CASKSDQETQYF,TGTGCCAGCAAATCGGATCAAGAGACCCAGTACTTC
TRBJ2-3,TRBV20-1,TRBD2,-,CSASLRLAGSTDTQYF,TGCAGTGCTAGCCTGAGACTAGCGGGGAGCACAGATACGCAGTATTTT
TRBJ1-2,TRBV5-1,-,many,CASSLEPGNYGYTF,TGCGCCAGCAGCTTGGAGCCCGGGAACTATGGCTACACCTTC
TRBJ2-5,TRBV28,TRBD2,-,CASSYLAGAQETQYF,TGTGCCAGCAGTTATCTAGCGGGGGCTCAAGAGACCCAGTACTTC
TRBJ1-1,TRBV7-9,-,few,CASSKNREANTEAFF,TGTGCCAGCAGCAAAAACAGGGAAGCGAACACTGAAGCTTTCTTT
TRBJ2-3,TRBV2,TRBD2,few,CASTITSADTQYF,TGTGCCAGCACCATAACTAGCGCAGATACGCAGTATTTT
TRBJ1-1,TRBV9,-,-,CARPWDTEAFF,TGTGCCCGTCCTTGGGACACTGAAGCTTTCTTT
TRBJ2-3,TRBV6-6,TRBD2,many,CASRNSGRSDTQYF,TGTGCCAGCAGAAACAGCGGGAGATCTGATACGCAGTATTTT
TRBJ1-1,TRBV6-5,-,-,CASSPPGGPTEAFF,TGTGCCAGCAGTCCACCCGGGGGACCCACTGAAGCTTTCTTT
TRBJ2-1,TRBV6-6,TRBD1,-,CASKEDRGGNEQFF,TGTGCCAGCAAAGAGGACAGGGGGGGGAATGAGCAGTTCTTC
TRBJ1-1,TRBV29-1,-,many,CSVYTSTGLNTEAFF,TGCAGCGTCTATACATCGACAGGCCTGAACACTGAAGCTTTCTTT
TRBJ2-7,TRBV6-6,TRBD2,many,CASVVSGGYEQYF,TGTGCCAGCGTGGTTAGCGGGGGCTACGAGCAGTACTTC
TRBJ2-3,TRBV4-2,-,many,CASSQNVPDTQYF,TGTGCCAGCAGCCAAAACGTCCCAGATACGCAGTATTTT
TRBJ2-3,TRBV28,TRBD2,-,CASSFTGTSVFTQYF,TGTGCCAGCAGTTTTACCGGGACTAGCGTCTTTACGCAGTATTTT
TRBJ2-3,TRBV29-1,-,-,CSVGTGREDTQYF,TGCAGCGTGGGAACAGGGCGTGAAGATACGCAGTATTTT
TRBJ2-2,TRBV9,TRBD1,-,CASSEGASPNTGELFF,TGTGCCAGCAGCGAGGGGGCTAGCCCCAACACCGGGGAGCTGTTTTTT
TRBJ2-1,TRBV7-2,TRBD2,-,CASSLGLAGDEQFF,TGTGCCAGCAGCTTAGGACTAGCGGGAGATGAGCAGTTCTTC
TRBJ2-5,TRBV3-1,-,-,CASSQVASTRQTQYF,TGTGCCAGCAGCCAAGTCGCCAGCACCCGTCAGACCCAGTACTTC
TRBJ1-1,TRBV5-6,-,many,CASSLVAGEAFF,TGTGCCAGCAGCTTGGTCGCAGGGGAAGCTTTCTTT
TRBJ1-6,TRBV12-3/TRBV12-4,TRBD1,many,CASSSGGRPLHF,TGTGCCAGCAGTTCAGGGGGCCGGCCCCTCCACTTT
TRBJ1-2,TRBV28,-,many,CASSLTGNYGYTF,TGTGCCAGCAGCTTAACCGGAAACTATGGCTACACCTTC
TRBJ2-1,TRBV7-9,-,-,CASSPGLSGTDEQFF,TGTGCCAGCAGTCCTGGCCTTAGCGGGACAGATGAGCAGTTCTTC
TRBJ2-1,TRBV6-5,-,few,CASSSFGKLGNEQFF,TGTGCCAGCTCCAGCTTTGGGAAATTGGGCAATGAGCAGTTCTTC
TRBJ2-5,TRBV2,TRBD2,few,CATRTSGPQETQYF,TGTGCCACTCGGACTAGCGGGCCTCAAGAGACCCAGTACTTC
TRBJ2-1,TRBV2,TRBD2,-,CASTPGTTYNEQFF,TGTGCCAGCACCCCCGGGACTACCTACAATGAGCAGTTCTTC
TRBJ1-2,TRBV7-9,-,-,CASSVGAAEANYGYTF,TGTGCCAGCAGCGTCGGGGCCGCAGAAGCTAACTATGGCTACACCTTC
TRBJ2-2,TRBV9,-,-,CASSAPGSTGELFF,TGTGCCAGCAGCGCCCCGGGCTCTACCGGGGAGCTGTTTTTT
TRBJ1-5,TRBV3-1,-,medium-sized,CASSQGRGAPQHF,TGTGCCAGCAGCCAGGGGCGGGGGGCGCCCCAGCATTTT
TRBJ2-3,TRBV2,-,few,CASIVGVAARTDTQYF,TGTGCCAGCATCGTGGGGGTAGCGGCCCGCACAGATACGCAGTATTTT
TRBJ1-1,TRBV6-5,TRBD1,-,CASRRDSSFEAFF,TGTGCCAGCAGGCGGGACAGTAGTTTTGAAGCTTTCTTT
TRBJ1-2,TRBV29-1,-,many,CSVTGEERDYGYTF,TGCAGCGTTACTGGGGAAGAACGGGACTATGGCTACACCTTC
TRBJ2-1,TRBV7-9,TRBD2,-,CASSLELAAPYNEQFF,TGTGCCAGCAGCTTAGAACTAGCGGCACCCTACAATGAGCAGTTCTTC
TRBJ2-7,TRBV7-9,-,-,CASSLGIDSYEQYF,TGTGCCAGCAGCTTAGGCATAGACTCCTACGAGCAGTACTTC
TRBJ2-7,TRBV30,-,few,CAWSTPGHGFYEQYF,TGTGCCTGGAGTACCCCGGGACACGGATTCTACGAGCAGTACTTC
TRBJ1-1,TRBV2,-,-,CARGPKAFF,TGTGCCAGAGGGCCGAAGGCTTTCTTT
TRBJ2-4,TRBV28,TRBD1,-,CASSFPDRGAKNIQYF,TGTGCCAGCAGTTTCCCCGACAGGGGGGCCAAAAACATTCAGTACTTC
TRBJ2-3,TRBV12-3/TRBV12-4,TRBD2,-,CATLPGLAVSTDTQYF,TGTGCCACCCTCCCGGGACTAGCGGTCAGCACAGATACGCAGTATTTT
TRBJ1-4,TRBV28,TRBD1,many,CASSSQGAANEKLFF,TGTGCCAGCAGTTCCCAGGGGGCAGCTAATGAAAAACTGTTTTTT
TRBJ2-2,TRBV29-1,TRBD1,many,CSGTGFANTGELFF,TGCAGCGGGACAGGATTTGCTAACACCGGGGAGCTGTTTTTT
TRBJ2-4,TRBV12-3/TRBV12-4,-,-,CASSFVWTPQYF,TGTGCCAGCAGTTTCGTCTGGACACCTCAGTACTTC
TRBJ1-5,TRBV19,TRBD1,-,CASSSGQGGQPQHF,TGTGCCAGTAGTTCCGGACAGGGCGGTCAGCCCCAGCATTTT
TRBJ1-1,TRBV6-6,-,few,CASSYKNPEAFF,TGTGCCAGCAGTTACAAGAACCCTGAAGCTTTCTTT
TRBJ1-6,TRBV5-1,TRBD1,few,CASSGGQGGYNSPLHF,TGCGCCAGCAGCGGAGGACAGGGAGGGTATAATTCACCCCTCCACTTT
TRBJ1-1,TRBV6-5,-,few,CASSYDSTRTEAFF,TGTGCCAGCAGTTACGACAGCACAAGGACTGAAGCTTTCTTT
TRBJ1-1,TRBV7-2,-,-,CASSFTTIRTEAFF,TGTGCCAGCAGCTTCACCACGATTCGGACTGAAGCTTTCTTT
TRBJ1-2,TRBV29-1,TRBD1,-,CSVEDGTGGAYHYGYTF,TGCAGCGTTGAAGATGGGACAGGGGGCGCCTATCACTATGGCTACACCTTC
TRBJ1-1,TRBV12-3/TRBV12-4,-,many,CASSLQAGLNTEAFF,TGTGCCAGCAGTTTACAGGCGGGACTGAACACTGAAGCTTTCTTT